One TCR beta chain is described in this entry. Its antigen is not identified. Trimming took 4 bases from V and 5 from J; bases not matched to a gene: 7. The length of the CDR3 is 15 residues. Germline CDR1 reads SGDLS; CDR2 reads YYNGEE. This entry belongs to a study of T cell responses to AZD1222 COVID-19 vaccine. Study-wide findings and caveats: Only six individuals given AZD1222 were seropositive at baseline. Most donors were white British, females outnumbered males, and clonal diversity was possibly underestimated.

Sequencing used immunoSEQ multiplex PCR; TCRdb keeps in-frame clones, though not all of them. Among some 140,000 clones listed, roughly 85% were seen once. The sequence derives from an adult who received the MenACWY meningococcal vaccine as a control. The chain joins TRBV9 to TRBJ1-2; 11 nucleotides agree with TRBD1. Here the sequenced sample was peripheral blood, taken 28 days after the second dose of the MenACWY control vaccine. DNA for the CDR3: TGTGCCAGCAGCCCCGGGACAGGGGGGTATTATGGCTACACCTTC. Translated: CASSPGTGGYYGYTF.